This T cell receptor beta chain was identified during a study of T cell changes during pregnancy in multiple sclerosis. The protocol was immunoSEQ multiplex PCR, while the TCRdb copy is restricted to in-frame clones and leaves out a portion. Among about 79,000 clones, about 93% were seen once, and the ten largest hold around 0.45%. As regards this clone: The sample contains more than one DNA sequence encoding this CDR3.

The source of this sequence is a female donor with multiple sclerosis, enrolled in a pregnancy study. Sequences were derived from CD4+ T cells from peripheral blood mononuclear cells, sampled in the second trimester of pregnancy.

CDR3 region: CASSIPGYEQYF. The CDR3 DNA reads TGTGCCAGTAGTATTCCGGGTTACGAGCAGTACTTC. V and J are TRBV19 and TRBJ2-7; no firm D call. CDR1 and CDR2 (germline): LNHDA, SQIVND (reference sequence). V lost 3 bases to trimming and J lost 4 bases, with 7 bases between them. This CDR3 is built from 12 residues.